A selection of T cell receptor beta chains follows, all from one sample in a study of cytomegalovirus exposure and HLA in healthy donors. TCRdb keeps only in-frame clones here, not all; method: immunoSEQ multiplex PCR. The table lists more than 140,000 clones, with around 2.4% in the top ten. The specimen was PBMCs. The receptors shown here come from a woman aged 18 to 35 in good health and CMV-seronegative. Each CDR3 is given with its conserved first and last residue. The D gene is left open where the match is weak.

d_call: -; j_call: TRBJ2-1; v_call: TRBV5-6; cdr3_aa: CASSLASAVNKQFF; cdr3_nt: TGTGCCAGCAGCTTGGCGAGCGCCGTTAATAAGCAGTTCTTC
d_call: -; j_call: TRBJ2-4; v_call: TRBV19; cdr3_aa: CASSLRGGDIQYF; cdr3_nt: TGTGCCAGTAGTCTAAGGGGTGGAGACATTCAGTACTTC
d_call: -; j_call: TRBJ2-5; v_call: TRBV4-1; cdr3_aa: CASSQGLAFEQYF; cdr3_nt: TGCGCCAGCAGCCAAGGCTTAGCGTTTGAGCAGTACTTC
d_call: -; j_call: TRBJ1-2; v_call: TRBV6-5; cdr3_aa: CASSRAGLNYGYTF; cdr3_nt: TGTGCCAGCAGCCGCGCGGGGCTAAACTATGGCTACACCTTC
d_call: TRBD1; j_call: TRBJ1-2; v_call: TRBV2; cdr3_aa: CASGQDRGYGYTF; cdr3_nt: TGTGCCAGTGGCCAGGACAGGGGCTATGGCTACACCTTC
d_call: -; j_call: TRBJ2-3; v_call: TRBV28; cdr3_aa: CASSDTWRGSTDTQYF; cdr3_nt: TGTGCCAGCAGTGATACTTGGCGGGGAAGCACAGATACGCAGTATTTT
d_call: -; j_call: TRBJ1-1; v_call: TRBV18; cdr3_aa: CASSPPGQGEAFF; cdr3_nt: TGTGCCAGCTCACCACCGGGGCAAGGTGAAGCTTTCTTT
d_call: TRBD2; j_call: TRBJ2-1; v_call: TRBV30; cdr3_aa: CAWSGLAGGNEQFF; cdr3_nt: TGTGCCTGGAGCGGACTAGCGGGAGGAAATGAGCAGTTCTTC
d_call: TRBD1; j_call: TRBJ2-1; v_call: TRBV7-9; cdr3_aa: CASSSIPGTGYHEQFF; cdr3_nt: TGTGCCAGCAGCTCGATCCCCGGGACAGGGTACCATGAGCAGTTCTTC
d_call: TRBD2; j_call: TRBJ2-1; v_call: TRBV29-1; cdr3_aa: CSVEEKGIRLAGDHNEQFF; cdr3_nt: TGCAGCGTTGAAGAAAAAGGTATCCGACTAGCGGGAGACCACAATGAGCAGTTCTTC
d_call: TRBD2; j_call: TRBJ2-5; v_call: TRBV5-6; cdr3_aa: CASSLVAGGGETQYF; cdr3_nt: TGTGCCAGCAGCTTGGTAGCGGGAGGAGGGGAGACCCAGTACTTC
d_call: TRBD2; j_call: TRBJ2-5; v_call: TRBV5-1; cdr3_aa: CASTDPWREGAETQYF; cdr3_nt: TGCGCCAGCACGGACCCTTGGCGGGAGGGGGCAGAGACCCAGTACTTC
d_call: TRBD2; j_call: TRBJ2-3; v_call: TRBV15; cdr3_aa: CATSGPKLAPCTDTQYF; cdr3_nt: TGTGCCACCAGCGGTCCAAAACTAGCGCCTTGCACAGATACGCAGTATTTT
d_call: TRBD2; j_call: TRBJ2-1; v_call: TRBV6-5; cdr3_aa: CASSSLAGEHNEQFF; cdr3_nt: TGTGCCAGCAGTTCCCTAGCGGGAGAGCACAATGAGCAGTTCTTC
d_call: -; j_call: TRBJ2-1; v_call: TRBV11-2; cdr3_aa: CASSLDPGGEQFF; cdr3_nt: TGTGCCAGCAGCTTAGATCCGGGTGGGGAGCAGTTCTTC
d_call: TRBD2; j_call: TRBJ2-1; v_call: TRBV5-1; cdr3_aa: CASSSGLGFDNEQFF; cdr3_nt: TGCGCCAGCAGCTCGGGACTAGGTTTTGACAATGAGCAGTTCTTC
d_call: TRBD2; j_call: TRBJ2-3; v_call: TRBV4-2; cdr3_aa: CASSSAGAPGSDTQYF; cdr3_nt: TGTGCCAGCAGTTCAGCGGGAGCCCCCGGGTCAGATACGCAGTATTTT
d_call: -; j_call: TRBJ1-1; v_call: TRBV7-8; cdr3_aa: CASSPKTPLMNTEAFF; cdr3_nt: TGTGCCAGCAGCCCTAAGACACCCCTGATGAACACTGAAGCTTTCTTT
d_call: TRBD1; j_call: TRBJ2-2; v_call: TRBV7-6; cdr3_aa: CASSPSTGITGELFF; cdr3_nt: TGTGCCAGCAGCCCTTCGACAGGGATCACCGGGGAGCTGTTTTTT
d_call: TRBD2; j_call: TRBJ2-3; v_call: TRBV14; cdr3_aa: CASSQESSGSRTDTQYF; cdr3_nt: TGTGCCAGCAGCCAAGAATCTAGCGGGAGTAGAACAGATACGCAGTATTTT
d_call: TRBD1; j_call: TRBJ1-1; v_call: TRBV6-1; cdr3_aa: CASRFKGQGYTEAFF; cdr3_nt: TGTGCCAGCAGATTTAAGGGACAGGGTTACACTGAAGCTTTCTTT
d_call: TRBD1; j_call: TRBJ1-5; v_call: TRBV4-1; cdr3_aa: CASSQGQGVNQPQHF; cdr3_nt: TGCGCCAGCAGCCAAGGACAGGGAGTCAATCAGCCCCAGCATTTT
d_call: TRBD2; j_call: TRBJ2-5; v_call: TRBV7-3; cdr3_aa: CASSPGTSGRVVRETQYF; cdr3_nt: TGTGCCAGCAGCCCAGGGACTAGCGGGAGGGTCGTCAGGGAGACCCAGTACTTC
d_call: TRBD1; j_call: TRBJ1-2; v_call: TRBV29-1; cdr3_aa: CSVWAGGSGYTF; cdr3_nt: TGCAGCGTGTGGGCAGGGGGCTCTGGCTACACCTTC
d_call: -; j_call: TRBJ1-3; v_call: TRBV7-8; cdr3_aa: CASSGLTGDSGNTIYF; cdr3_nt: TGTGCCAGCAGCGGACTTACGGGGGACTCTGGAAACACCATATATTTT
d_call: -; j_call: TRBJ1-6; v_call: TRBV5-8; cdr3_aa: CASSTGQLHNSPLHF; cdr3_nt: TGTGCCAGCAGCACCGGACAGTTACATAATTCACCCCTCCACTTT
d_call: -; j_call: TRBJ1-1; v_call: TRBV21-1; cdr3_aa: CASSKGGRTEAFF; cdr3_nt: TGTGCCAGCAGCAAGGGGGGGCGGACTGAAGCTTTCTTT
d_call: TRBD2; j_call: TRBJ2-3; v_call: TRBV7-3; cdr3_aa: CASSSGTSGTDTQYF; cdr3_nt: TGTGCCAGCAGCTCCGGGACTAGTGGTACAGATACGCAGTATTTT
d_call: -; j_call: TRBJ2-1; v_call: TRBV10-3; cdr3_aa: CAISALEYNEQFF; cdr3_nt: TGTGCCATCAGTGCACTAGAATACAATGAGCAGTTCTTC
d_call: TRBD2; j_call: TRBJ2-1; v_call: TRBV30; cdr3_aa: CAWGTSGRGRQFF; cdr3_nt: TGTGCCTGGGGGACTAGCGGGAGAGGTCGTCAGTTCTTC
d_call: TRBD1; j_call: TRBJ2-6; v_call: TRBV7-2; cdr3_aa: CASSLGQGVGGANVLTF; cdr3_nt: TGTGCCAGCAGCCTCGGACAGGGGGTAGGTGGGGCCAACGTCCTGACTTTC
d_call: TRBD2; j_call: TRBJ2-7; v_call: TRBV5-6; cdr3_aa: CASSRGTGTSGRASYEQYF; cdr3_nt: TGTGCCAGCAGCCGGGGGACAGGGACTAGCGGGAGGGCCTCCTACGAGCAGTACTTC
d_call: -; j_call: TRBJ1-5; v_call: TRBV18; cdr3_aa: CASSPGANQPQHF; cdr3_nt: TGTGCCAGCTCACCAGGGGCAAACCAGCCCCAGCATTTT
d_call: -; j_call: TRBJ2-6; v_call: TRBV30; cdr3_aa: CAWSETSGANVLTF; cdr3_nt: TGTGCCTGGAGCGAAACTTCTGGGGCCAACGTCCTGACTTTC
d_call: TRBD1; j_call: TRBJ2-1; v_call: TRBV5-1; cdr3_aa: CASSIAGTGEEQFF; cdr3_nt: TGCGCCAGCAGCATCGCCGGGACAGGGGAGGAGCAGTTCTTC
d_call: TRBD2; j_call: TRBJ2-5; v_call: TRBV5-1; cdr3_aa: CASSKRSGAYQETQYF; cdr3_nt: TGCGCCAGCAGCAAACGTAGCGGGGCTTACCAAGAGACCCAGTACTTC
d_call: TRBD2; j_call: TRBJ2-3; v_call: TRBV5-4; cdr3_aa: CASSPGTSRRVTDTQYF; cdr3_nt: TGTGCCAGCAGCCCCGGGACTAGCCGGAGAGTCACAGATACGCAGTATTTT
d_call: TRBD1; j_call: TRBJ1-4; v_call: TRBV18; cdr3_aa: CASSQGTGNNEKLFF; cdr3_nt: TGTGCCAGCTCACAAGGGACAGGGAATAATGAAAAACTGTTTTTT
d_call: -; j_call: TRBJ1-1; v_call: TRBV7-9; cdr3_aa: CASSPSLSGNTEAFF; cdr3_nt: TGTGCCAGCAGCCCGTCGTTAAGCGGGAACACTGAAGCTTTCTTT
d_call: -; j_call: TRBJ2-3; v_call: TRBV5-6; cdr3_aa: CASSSAGNADTQYF; cdr3_nt: TGTGCCAGCAGCTCGGCAGGGAACGCAGATACGCAGTATTTT